This TCR beta chain came from a study of T cells after yellow fever vaccination. About the research overall: Where fractions had low cell numbers, libraries were prepared from them with the SMART-Seq v4 Ultra Low Input RNA kit.

Germline values: CDR1 MDHEN, CDR2 SYDVKM. This CDR3 is built from 15 residues. V was pared by 5 bases and J by 3 bases, with 5 bases of the junction left unmatched. For this clonotype: The antigen remains undetermined.

Whole-study results and caveats: Reappearance after the booster was seen for most primary-vaccination clones, at 96% CD4 and around 90% CD8. Researchers report a weaker secondary response that nonetheless peaked faster, day 5 versus 15.

Using its own MiXCR run on the 5' RACE reads, TCRdb lists one record per CDR3 protein. The data show fewer than 350,000 distinct CDR3 sequences, 8.7% seen once. The sequences come from PBMCs, collected on the day of the first yellow fever vaccination. The chain joins TRBV28 to TRBJ2-3, with TRBD1 matching 10 bases. The TCR was taken from a man aged 18 to 30 who received the YFV17D yellow fever vaccine. The CDR3 nucleotides are TGTGCCAGCAGTCCCGGGACAGGGGAGACAGATACGCAGTATTTT. Protein sequence: CASSPGTGETDTQYF.